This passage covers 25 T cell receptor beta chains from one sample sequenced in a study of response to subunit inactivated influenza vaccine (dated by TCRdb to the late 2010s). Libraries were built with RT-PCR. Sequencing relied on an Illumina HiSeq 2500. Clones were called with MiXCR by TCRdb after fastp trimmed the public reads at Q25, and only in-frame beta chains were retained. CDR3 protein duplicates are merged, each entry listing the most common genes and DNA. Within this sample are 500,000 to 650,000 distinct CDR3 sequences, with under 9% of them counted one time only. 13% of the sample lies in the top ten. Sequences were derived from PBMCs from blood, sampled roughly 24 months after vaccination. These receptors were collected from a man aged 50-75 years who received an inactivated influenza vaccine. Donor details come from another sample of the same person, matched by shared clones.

CDR3 loop: CASRWGQGVYNEQFF. In nucleotides, the CDR3 is TGTGCCAGCAGATGGGGACAGGGTGTCTACAATGAGCAGTTCTTC. The chain couples TRBV6-2 or TRBV6-3 to TRBJ2-1; 9 nucleotides match TRBD1. There are 15 residues in the CDR3. From germline, CDR1 is MNHEY and CDR2 SVGEGT. The V gene end was trimmed by 6 bases and the J gene end by 3 bases; junction bases not matched to a gene: 6.

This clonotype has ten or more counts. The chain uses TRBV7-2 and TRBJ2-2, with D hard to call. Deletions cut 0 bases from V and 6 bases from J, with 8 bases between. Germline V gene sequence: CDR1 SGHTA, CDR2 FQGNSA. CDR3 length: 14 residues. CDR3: CASSLAGRAGELFF. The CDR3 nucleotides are TGTGCCAGCAGCTTAGCAGGAAGGGCCGGGGAGCTGTTTTTT. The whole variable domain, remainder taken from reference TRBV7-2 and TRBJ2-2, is GAGVSQSPSNKVTEKGKDVELRCDPISGHTALYWYRQSLGQGLEFLIYFQGNSAPDKSGLPSDRFSAERTGGSVSTLTIQRTQQEDSAVYLCASSLAGRAGELFFGEGSRLTVL.

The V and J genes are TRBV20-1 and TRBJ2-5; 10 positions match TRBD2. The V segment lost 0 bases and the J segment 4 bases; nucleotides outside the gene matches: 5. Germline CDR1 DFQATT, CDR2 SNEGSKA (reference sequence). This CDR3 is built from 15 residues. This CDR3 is CSAREASGGRETQYF. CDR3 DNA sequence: TGCAGTGCTAGAGAGGCTAGCGGGGGAAGAGAGACCCAGTACTTC.

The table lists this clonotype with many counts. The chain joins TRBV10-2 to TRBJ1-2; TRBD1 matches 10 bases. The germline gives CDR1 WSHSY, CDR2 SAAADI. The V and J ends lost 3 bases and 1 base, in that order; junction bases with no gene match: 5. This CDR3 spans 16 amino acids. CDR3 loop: CASSEYGTGVNYGYTF. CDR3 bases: TGCGCCAGCAGTGAATACGGGACAGGGGTTAACTATGGCTACACCTTC.

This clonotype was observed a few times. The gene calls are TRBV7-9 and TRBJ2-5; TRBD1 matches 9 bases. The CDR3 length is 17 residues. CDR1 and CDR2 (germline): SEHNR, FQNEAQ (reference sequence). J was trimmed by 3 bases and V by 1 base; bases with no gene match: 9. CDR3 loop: CASSLGKRTGEEETQYF. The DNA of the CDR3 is TGTGCCAGCAGCTTAGGGAAGAGGACAGGGGAGGAAGAGACCCAGTACTTC. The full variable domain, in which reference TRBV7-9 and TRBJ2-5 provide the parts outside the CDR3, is DTGVSQNPRHKITKRGQNVTFRCDPISEHNRLYWYRQTLGQGPEFLTYFQNEAQLEKSRLLSDRFSAERPKGSFSTLEIQRTEQGDSAMYLCASSLGKRTGEEETQYFGPGTRLLVL.

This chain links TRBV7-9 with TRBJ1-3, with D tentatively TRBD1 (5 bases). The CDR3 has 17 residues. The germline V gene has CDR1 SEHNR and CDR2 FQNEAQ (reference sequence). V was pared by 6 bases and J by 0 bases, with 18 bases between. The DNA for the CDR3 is TGTGCCAGCAGGCGACAGTACCAGCAGATCTCTGGAAACACCATATATTTT. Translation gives CASRRQYQQISGNTIYF.

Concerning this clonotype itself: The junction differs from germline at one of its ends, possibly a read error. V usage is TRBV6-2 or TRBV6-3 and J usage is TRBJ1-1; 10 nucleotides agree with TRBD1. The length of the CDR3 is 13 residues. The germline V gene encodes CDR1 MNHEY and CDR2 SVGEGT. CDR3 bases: TGTTCCAGCAGGACAGGGGGGAGGACTGAAGCTTTCTTT. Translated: CSSRTGGRTEAFF.

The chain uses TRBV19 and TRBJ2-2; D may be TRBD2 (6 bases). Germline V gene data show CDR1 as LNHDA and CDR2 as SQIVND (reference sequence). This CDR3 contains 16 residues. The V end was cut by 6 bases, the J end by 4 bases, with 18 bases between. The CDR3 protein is CASRLLAGSITGELFF. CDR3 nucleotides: TGTGCCAGTAGGCTTTTGGCGGGGAGTATCACCGGGGAGCTGTTTTTT.

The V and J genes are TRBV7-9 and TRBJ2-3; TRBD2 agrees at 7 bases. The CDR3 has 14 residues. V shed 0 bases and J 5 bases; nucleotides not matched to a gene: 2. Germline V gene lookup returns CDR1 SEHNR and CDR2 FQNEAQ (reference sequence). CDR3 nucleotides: TGTGCCAGCAGCTTAGCCGGGAGGAAAGATACGCAGTATTTT. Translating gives CASSLAGRKDTQYF.

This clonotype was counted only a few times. The CDR3 loop reads CASSYSGQGLGYGEKLFF. The CDR3, as DNA: TGTGCCAGCAGTTACTCGGGACAGGGACTCGGCTACGGTGAAAAACTGTTTTTT. The J gene is TRBJ1-4, the V gene TRBV6-5; the match to TRBD1 covers 9 bases. This CDR3 is 18 amino acids long. V lost 0 bases and J lost 7; bases outside the gene matches: 12. Looked up from germline, CDR1 is MNHEY and CDR2 is SVGAGI.

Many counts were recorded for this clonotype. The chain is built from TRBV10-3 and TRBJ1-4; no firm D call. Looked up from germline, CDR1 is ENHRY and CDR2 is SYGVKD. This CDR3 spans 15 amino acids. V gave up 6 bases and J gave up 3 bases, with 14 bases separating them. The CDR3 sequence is CAISPEGPSNEKLFF. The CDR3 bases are TGTGCCATCAGCCCTGAAGGTCCTTCTAATGAAAAACTGTTTTTT.

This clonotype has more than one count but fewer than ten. CDR3: CASSRQGPAGGLYNEQFF. The CDR3 region has the DNA TGTGCCAGCAGCCGACAGGGGCCAGCGGGGGGGCTTTACAATGAGCAGTTCTTC. J is TRBJ2-1 and V is TRBV11-2; 10 bases are shared with TRBD2. Germline V CDR1 and CDR2: SGHAT, FQNNGV. Trimming cost V 5 bases and J 4 bases; bases outside gene matches: 14. This CDR3 region has 18 residues.

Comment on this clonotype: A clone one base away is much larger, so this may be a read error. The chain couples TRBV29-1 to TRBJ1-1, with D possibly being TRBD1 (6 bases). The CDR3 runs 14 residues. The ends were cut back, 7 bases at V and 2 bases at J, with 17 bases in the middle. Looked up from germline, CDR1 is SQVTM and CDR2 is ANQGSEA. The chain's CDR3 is CSDTPRGGNTEAFF. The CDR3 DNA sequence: TGCAGCGACACCCCTAGGGGGGGAAACACTGAAGCTTTCTTT. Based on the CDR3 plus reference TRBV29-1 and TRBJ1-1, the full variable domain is SAVISQKPSRDICQRGTSLTIQCQVDSQVTMMFWYRQQPGQSLTLIATANQGSEATYESGFVIDKFPISRPNLTFSTLTVSNMSPEDSSIYLCSDTPRGGNTEAFFGQGTRLTVV.

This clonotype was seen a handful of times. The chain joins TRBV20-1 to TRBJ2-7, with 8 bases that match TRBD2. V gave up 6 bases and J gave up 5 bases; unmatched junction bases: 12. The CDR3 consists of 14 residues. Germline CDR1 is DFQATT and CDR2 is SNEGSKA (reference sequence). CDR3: CSANRGGRSHEQYF. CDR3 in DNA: TGCAGTGCAAACCGGGGCGGGAGGTCCCACGAGCAGTACTTC.

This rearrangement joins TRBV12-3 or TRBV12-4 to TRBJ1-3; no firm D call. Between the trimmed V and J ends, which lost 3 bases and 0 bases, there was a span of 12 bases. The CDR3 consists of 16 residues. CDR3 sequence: CASSLRRIGSGNTIYF. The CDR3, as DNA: TGTGCCAGCAGTTTGAGACGGATAGGCTCTGGAAACACCATATATTTT.

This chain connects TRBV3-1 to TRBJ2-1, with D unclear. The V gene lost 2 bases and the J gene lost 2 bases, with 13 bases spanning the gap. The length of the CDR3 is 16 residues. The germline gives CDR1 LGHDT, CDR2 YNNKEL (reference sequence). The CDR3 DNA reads TGTGCCAGCAGCCAAACAGCCGATTTACCCTACAATGAGCAGTTCTTC. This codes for CASSQTADLPYNEQFF.

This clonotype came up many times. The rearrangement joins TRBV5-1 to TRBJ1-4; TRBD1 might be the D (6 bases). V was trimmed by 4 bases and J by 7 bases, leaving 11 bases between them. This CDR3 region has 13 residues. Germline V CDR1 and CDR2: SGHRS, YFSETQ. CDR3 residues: CASSLQGGEKLFF. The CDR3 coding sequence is TGCGCCAGCAGCCTACAGGGTGGTGAAAAACTGTTTTTT.

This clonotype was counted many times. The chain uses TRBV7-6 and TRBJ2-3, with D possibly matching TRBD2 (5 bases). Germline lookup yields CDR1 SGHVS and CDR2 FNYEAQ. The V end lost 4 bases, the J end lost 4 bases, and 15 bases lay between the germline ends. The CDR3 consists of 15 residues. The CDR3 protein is CASSYTSASSDTQYF. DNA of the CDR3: TGTGCCAGCAGCTATACCTCGGCTAGCTCAGATACGCAGTATTTT.

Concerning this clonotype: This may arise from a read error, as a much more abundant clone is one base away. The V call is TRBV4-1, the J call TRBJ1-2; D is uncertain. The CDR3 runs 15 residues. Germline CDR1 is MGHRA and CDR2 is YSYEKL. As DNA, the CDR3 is TGCGCCAGCAGCCAAGATTCCCCGGGGAACTATAGCTACACCTTC. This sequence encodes CASSQDSPGNYSYTF.

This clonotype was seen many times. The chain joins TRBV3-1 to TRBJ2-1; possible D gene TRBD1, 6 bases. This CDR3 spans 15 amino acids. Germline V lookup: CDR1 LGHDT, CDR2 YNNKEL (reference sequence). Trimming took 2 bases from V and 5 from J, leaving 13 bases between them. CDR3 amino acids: CASSQYRDINNEQFF. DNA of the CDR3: TGTGCCAGCAGCCAATACCGGGACATCAACAATGAGCAGTTCTTC.

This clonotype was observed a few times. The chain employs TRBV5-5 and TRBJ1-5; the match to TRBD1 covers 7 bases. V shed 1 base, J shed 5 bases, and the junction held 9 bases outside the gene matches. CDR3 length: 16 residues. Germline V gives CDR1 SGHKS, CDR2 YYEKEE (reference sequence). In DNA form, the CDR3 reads TGTGCCAGCAGCTTGACACCGCGGCAGGGGGATCAGCCCCAGCATTTT. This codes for CASSLTPRQGDQPQHF.

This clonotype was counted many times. The CDR3 bases are TGTGCCAGCAGCTTAACTAGGCTATACAATGAGCAGTTCTTC. Encoded protein: CASSLTRLYNEQFF. The chain combines TRBV12-3 or TRBV12-4 with TRBJ2-1, with a possible D match to TRBD2 (5 bases). The V end was cut by 6 bases, the J end by 4 bases, with 13 bases between. The CDR3 is 14 amino acids.

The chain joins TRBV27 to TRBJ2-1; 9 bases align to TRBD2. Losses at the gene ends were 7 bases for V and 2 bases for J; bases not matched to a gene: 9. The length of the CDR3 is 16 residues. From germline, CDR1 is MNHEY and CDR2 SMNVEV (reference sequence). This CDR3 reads CASMISGSFAYNEQFF. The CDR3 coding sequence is TGTGCCAGCATGATTAGCGGGAGCTTCGCCTACAATGAGCAGTTCTTC.

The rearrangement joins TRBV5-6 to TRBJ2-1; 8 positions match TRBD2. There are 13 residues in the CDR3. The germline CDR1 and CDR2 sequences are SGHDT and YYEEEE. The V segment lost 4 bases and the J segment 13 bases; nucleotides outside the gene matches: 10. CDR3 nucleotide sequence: TGTGCCAGCAGCCCCCGGGGGGGAAGTGTTCAGTTCTTC. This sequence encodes CASSPRGGSVQFF.

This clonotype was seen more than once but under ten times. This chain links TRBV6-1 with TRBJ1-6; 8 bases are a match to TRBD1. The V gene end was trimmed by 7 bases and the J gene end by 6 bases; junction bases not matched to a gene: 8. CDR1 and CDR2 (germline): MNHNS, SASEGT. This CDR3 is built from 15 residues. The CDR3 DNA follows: TGTGCCAGCAAGAAGCAGGGGGCCCTTAATTCACCCCTCCACTTT. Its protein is CASKKQGALNSPLHF.